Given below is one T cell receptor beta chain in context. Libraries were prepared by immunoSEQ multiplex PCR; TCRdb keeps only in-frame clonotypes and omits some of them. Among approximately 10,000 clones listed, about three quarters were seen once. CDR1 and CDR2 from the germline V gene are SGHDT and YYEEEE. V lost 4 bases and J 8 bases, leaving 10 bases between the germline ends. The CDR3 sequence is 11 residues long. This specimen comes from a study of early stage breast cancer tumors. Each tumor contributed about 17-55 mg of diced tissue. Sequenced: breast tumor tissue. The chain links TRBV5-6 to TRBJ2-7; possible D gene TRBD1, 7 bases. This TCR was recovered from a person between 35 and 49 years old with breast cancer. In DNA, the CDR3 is TGTGCCAGCAGCCAGGGGGGAAAGCAGTACTTC. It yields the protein CASSQGGKQYF.